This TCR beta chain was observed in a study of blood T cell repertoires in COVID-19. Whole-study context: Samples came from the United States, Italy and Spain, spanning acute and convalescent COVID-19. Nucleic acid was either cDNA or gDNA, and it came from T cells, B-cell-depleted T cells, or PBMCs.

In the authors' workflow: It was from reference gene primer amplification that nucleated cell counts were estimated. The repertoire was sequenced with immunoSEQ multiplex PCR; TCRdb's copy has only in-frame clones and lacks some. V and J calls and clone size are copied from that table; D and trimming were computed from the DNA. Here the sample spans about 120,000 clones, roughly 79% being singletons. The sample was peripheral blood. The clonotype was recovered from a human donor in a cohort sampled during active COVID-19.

CDR3 amino acids: CASSVGLAGRYFYEQFF. The CDR3 nucleotides are TGCGCCAGCAGCGTCGGACTAGCGGGACGGTATTTTTATGAGCAGTTCTTC. V usage is TRBV5-1 and J usage is TRBJ2-1; 12 bases align to TRBD2. The CDR3 loop spans 17 amino acids. CDR1 and CDR2 from the germline V gene are SGHRS and YFSETQ. The J segment lost 8 bases and the V segment lost 4 bases, leaving 13 bases of the junction unmatched.